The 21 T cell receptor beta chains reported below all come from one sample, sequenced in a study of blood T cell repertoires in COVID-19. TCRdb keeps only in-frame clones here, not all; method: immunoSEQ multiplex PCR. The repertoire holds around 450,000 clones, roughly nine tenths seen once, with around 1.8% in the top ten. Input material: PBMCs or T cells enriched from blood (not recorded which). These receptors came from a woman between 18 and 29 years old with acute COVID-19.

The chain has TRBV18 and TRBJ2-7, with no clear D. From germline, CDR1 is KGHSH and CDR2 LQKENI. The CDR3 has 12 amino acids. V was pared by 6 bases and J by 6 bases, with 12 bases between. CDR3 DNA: TGTGCCAGCTCTCCTACTACGAGCGAGCAGTACTTC. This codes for CASSPTTSEQYF. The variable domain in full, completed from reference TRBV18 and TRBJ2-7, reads NAGVMQNPRHLVRRRGQEARLRCSPMKGHSHVYWYRQLPEEGLKFMVYLQKENIIDESGMPKERFSAEFPKEGPSILRIQQVVRGDSAAYFCASSPTTSEQYFGPGTRLTVT.

The CDR3 region is CASSSGADTQYF. CDR3 coding DNA: TGTGCCAGCAGCTCGGGGGCAGATACGCAGTATTTT. This chain uses TRBV7-8 with TRBJ2-3; D is possibly TRBD2 (6 bases). Per germline, CDR1 SGHVS and CDR2 FQNEAQ. The CDR3 is 12 amino acids. The V end was cut by 4 bases, the J end by 4 bases, with 6 bases between.

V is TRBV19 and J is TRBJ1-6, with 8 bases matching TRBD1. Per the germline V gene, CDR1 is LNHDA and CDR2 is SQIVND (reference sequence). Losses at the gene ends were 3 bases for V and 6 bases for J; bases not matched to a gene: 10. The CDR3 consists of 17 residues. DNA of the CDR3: TGTGCCAGTAGTATCAACGGACAGGGAGTGGTTAATTCACCCCTCCACTTT. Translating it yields CASSINGQGVVNSPLHF. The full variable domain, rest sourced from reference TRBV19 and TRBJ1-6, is DGGITQSPKYLFRKEGQNVTLSCEQNLNHDAMYWYRQDPGQGLRLIYYSQIVNDFQKGDIAEGYSVSREKKESFPLTVTSAQKNPTAFYLCASSINGQGVVNSPLHFGNGTRLTVT.

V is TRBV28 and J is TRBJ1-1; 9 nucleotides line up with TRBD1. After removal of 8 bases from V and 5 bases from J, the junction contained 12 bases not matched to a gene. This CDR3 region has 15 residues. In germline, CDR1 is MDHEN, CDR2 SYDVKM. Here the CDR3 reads CASRAGTGIHTEAFF. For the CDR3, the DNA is TGTGCCAGCCGCGCGGGGACAGGGATACATACTGAAGCTTTCTTT.

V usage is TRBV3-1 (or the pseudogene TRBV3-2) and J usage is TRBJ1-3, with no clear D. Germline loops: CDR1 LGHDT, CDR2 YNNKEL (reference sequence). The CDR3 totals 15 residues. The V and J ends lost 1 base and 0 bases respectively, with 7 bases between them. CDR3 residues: CASSQGRSSGNTIYF. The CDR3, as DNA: TGTGCCAGCAGCCAAGGGCGGAGCTCTGGAAACACCATATATTTT.

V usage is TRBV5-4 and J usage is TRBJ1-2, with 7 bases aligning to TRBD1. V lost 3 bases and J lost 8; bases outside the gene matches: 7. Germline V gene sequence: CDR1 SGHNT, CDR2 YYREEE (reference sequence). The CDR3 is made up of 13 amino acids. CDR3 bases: TGTGCCAGCAGCTCCGGGACAGCTTTGGGCTACACCTTC. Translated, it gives CASSSGTALGYTF.

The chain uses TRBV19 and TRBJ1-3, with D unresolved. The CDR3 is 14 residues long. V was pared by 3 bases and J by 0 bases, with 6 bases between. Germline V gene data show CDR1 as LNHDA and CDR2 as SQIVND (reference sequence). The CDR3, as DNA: TGTGCCAGTAGTATCCCGTACTCTGGAAACACCATATATTTT. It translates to CASSIPYSGNTIYF.

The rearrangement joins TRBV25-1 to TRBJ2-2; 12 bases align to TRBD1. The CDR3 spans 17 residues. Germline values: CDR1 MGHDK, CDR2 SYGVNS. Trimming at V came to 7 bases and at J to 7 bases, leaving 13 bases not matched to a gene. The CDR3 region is CASKRGKGQGAIGELFF. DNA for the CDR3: TGTGCCAGCAAGAGGGGGAAGGGACAGGGGGCAATCGGGGAGCTGTTTTTT.

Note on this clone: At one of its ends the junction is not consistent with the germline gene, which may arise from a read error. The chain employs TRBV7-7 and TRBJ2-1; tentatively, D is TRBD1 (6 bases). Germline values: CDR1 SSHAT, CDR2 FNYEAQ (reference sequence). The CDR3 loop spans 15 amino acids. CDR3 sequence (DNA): TGTGCTAGCAGCTCAAACATACAGGGACACAATGAGCAGTTCTTC. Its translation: CASSSNIQGHNEQFF. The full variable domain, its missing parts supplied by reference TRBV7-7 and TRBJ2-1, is GAGVSQSPRYKVTKRGQDVTLRCDPISSHATLYWYQQALGQGPEFLTYFNYEAQPDKSGLPSDRFSAERPEGSISTLTIQRTEQRDSAMYRCASSSNIQGHNEQFFGPGTRLTVL.

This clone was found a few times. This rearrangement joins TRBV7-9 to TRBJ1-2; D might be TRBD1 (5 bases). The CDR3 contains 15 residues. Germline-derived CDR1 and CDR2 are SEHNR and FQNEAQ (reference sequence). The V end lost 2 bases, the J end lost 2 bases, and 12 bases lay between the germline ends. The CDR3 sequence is CASSLKEGQNYGYTF. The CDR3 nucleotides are TGTGCCAGCAGCTTAAAGGAGGGGCAGAACTATGGCTACACCTTC.

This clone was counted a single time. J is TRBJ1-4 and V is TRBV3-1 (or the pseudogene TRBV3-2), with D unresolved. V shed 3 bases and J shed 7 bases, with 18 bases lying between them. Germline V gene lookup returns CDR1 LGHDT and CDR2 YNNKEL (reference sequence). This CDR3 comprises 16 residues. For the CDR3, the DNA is TGTGCCAGCAGCCACCGAGGAGCGGGGTTGATTGAAAAACTGTTTTTT. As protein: CASSHRGAGLIEKLFF.

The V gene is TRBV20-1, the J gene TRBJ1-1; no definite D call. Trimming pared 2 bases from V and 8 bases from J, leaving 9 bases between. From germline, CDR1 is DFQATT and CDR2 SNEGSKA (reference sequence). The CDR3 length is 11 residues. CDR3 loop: CSARIEFEAFF. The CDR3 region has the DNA TGCAGTGCTAGAATTGAGTTCGAAGCTTTCTTT.

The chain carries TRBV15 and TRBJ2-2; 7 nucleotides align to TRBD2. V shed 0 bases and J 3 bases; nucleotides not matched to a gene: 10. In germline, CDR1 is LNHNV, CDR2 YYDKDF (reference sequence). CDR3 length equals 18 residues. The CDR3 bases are TGTGCCACCAGCAGAGATCCCCTTTTTGCGGGAGACACCGGGGAGCTGTTTTTT. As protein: CATSRDPLFAGDTGELFF.

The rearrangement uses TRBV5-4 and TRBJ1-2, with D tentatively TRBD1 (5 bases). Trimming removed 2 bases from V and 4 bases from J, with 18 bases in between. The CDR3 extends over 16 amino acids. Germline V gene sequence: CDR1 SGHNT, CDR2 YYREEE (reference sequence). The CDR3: CASSFPGKVSGYGYTF. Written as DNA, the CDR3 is TGTGCCAGCAGCTTCCCAGGGAAGGTTAGTGGCTATGGCTACACCTTC. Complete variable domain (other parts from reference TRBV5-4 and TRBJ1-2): ETGVTQSPTHLIKTRGQQVTLRCSSQSGHNTVSWYQQALGQGPQFIFQYYREEENGRGNFPPRFSGLQFPNYSSELNVNALELDDSALYLCASSFPGKVSGYGYTFGSGTRLTVV.

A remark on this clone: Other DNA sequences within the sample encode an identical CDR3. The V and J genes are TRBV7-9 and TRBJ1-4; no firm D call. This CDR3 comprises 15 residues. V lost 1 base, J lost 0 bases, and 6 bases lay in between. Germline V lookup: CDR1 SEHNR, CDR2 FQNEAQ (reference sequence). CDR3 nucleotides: TGTGCCAGCAGCTTAGGGGAGGCAACTAATGAAAAACTGTTTTTT. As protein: CASSLGEATNEKLFF. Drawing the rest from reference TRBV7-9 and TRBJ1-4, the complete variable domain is DTGVSQNPRHKITKRGQNVTFRCDPISEHNRLYWYRQTLGQGPEFLTYFQNEAQLEKSRLLSDRFSAERPKGSFSTLEIQRTEQGDSAMYLCASSLGEATNEKLFFGSGTQLSVL.

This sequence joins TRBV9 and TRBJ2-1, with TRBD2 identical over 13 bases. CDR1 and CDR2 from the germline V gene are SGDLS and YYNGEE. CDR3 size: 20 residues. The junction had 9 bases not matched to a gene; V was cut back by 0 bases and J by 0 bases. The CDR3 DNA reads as TGTGCCAGCAGCGTAGGGGGGGGACTAGCGGGACCGAGCTCCTACAATGAGCAGTTCTTC. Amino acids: CASSVGGGLAGPSSYNEQFF.

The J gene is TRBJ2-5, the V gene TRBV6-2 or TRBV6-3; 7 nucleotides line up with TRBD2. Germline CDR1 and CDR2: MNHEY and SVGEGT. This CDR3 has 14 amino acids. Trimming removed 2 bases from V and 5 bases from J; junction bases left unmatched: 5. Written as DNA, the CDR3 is TGTGCCAGCAGTTACCGGGCGGGAGTGGAGACCCAGTACTTC. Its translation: CASSYRAGVETQYF.

Here the CDR3 DNA reads TGTGCCAGCAGCCCAGGTATTCCTGCTACCTACGAGCAGTACTTC. It yields the protein CASSPGIPATYEQYF. The V call is TRBV13, the J call TRBJ2-7; D is uncertain. Germline CDR1 reads PRHDT; CDR2 reads FYEKMQ (reference sequence). V gave up 5 bases and J gave up 2 bases, with 16 bases separating them. The CDR3 consists of 15 residues. The full variable domain, its missing parts supplied by reference TRBV13 and TRBJ2-7, is AAGVIQSPRHLIKEKRETATLKCYPIPRHDTVYWYQQGPGQDPQFLISFYEKMQSDKGSIPDRFSAQQFSDYHSELNMSSLELGDSALYFCASSPGIPATYEQYFGPGTRLTVT.

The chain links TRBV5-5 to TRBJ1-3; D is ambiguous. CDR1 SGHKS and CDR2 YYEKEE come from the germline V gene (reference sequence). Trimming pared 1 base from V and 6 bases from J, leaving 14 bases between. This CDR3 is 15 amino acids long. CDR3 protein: CASSLHGERENTIYF. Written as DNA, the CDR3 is TGTGCCAGCAGCTTGCACGGGGAGAGGGAAAACACCATATATTTT.

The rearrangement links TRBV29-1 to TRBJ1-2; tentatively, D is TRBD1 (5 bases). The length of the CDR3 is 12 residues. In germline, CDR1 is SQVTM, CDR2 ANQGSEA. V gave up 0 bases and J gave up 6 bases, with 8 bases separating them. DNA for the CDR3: TGCAGCGTTGAAGAAGGGGCCCATGGCTACACCTTC. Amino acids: CSVEEGAHGYTF.

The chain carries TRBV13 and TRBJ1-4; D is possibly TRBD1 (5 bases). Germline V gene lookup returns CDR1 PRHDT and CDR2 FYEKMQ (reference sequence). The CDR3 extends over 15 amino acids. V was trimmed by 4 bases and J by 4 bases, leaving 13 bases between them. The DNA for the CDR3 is TGTGCCAGCAGCTCAACCGGGACTGGTAATGAAAAACTGTTTTTT. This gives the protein CASSSTGTGNEKLFF.